This TCR beta chain derives from a study of siplizumab effects on memory and regulatory T cells. Study outcomes and limitations: The naive T cell population seemed more diverse than memory cells and seemed a major contributor to the alloresponse. It was never confirmed that proliferating Tregs from siplizumab cultures were suppressive. Alloreactive CD4+ clones that could be mapped were on average about 70% Treg-derived with siplizumab, against roughly 27% in controls.

The assay was immunoSEQ multiplex PCR, and TCRdb's table has in-frame clones only and misses some. The sample shows tens of thousands of clones, roughly 93% of them seen only once. In the case of this clone: The antigen remains undetermined.

The germline gives CDR1 MNHEY, CDR2 SMNVEV (reference sequence). The V and J ends lost 5 bases and 5 bases, in that order; junction bases with no gene match: 6. The CDR3 spans 14 residues. V is TRBV27 and J is TRBJ2-7; 10 bases map to TRBD2. Sequencing was carried out using CD8+ T cells sorted from blood. This clonotype originated in a human donor in good health. This CDR3 reads CASSRSGRFHEQYF. The CDR3, as DNA: TGTGCCAGCAGTCGTAGCGGGAGGTTTCACGAGCAGTACTTC.